This TCR beta chain was identified during a study of shared clonotypes between healthy human individuals. Background on the study: CD8 memory received one plate per donor, CD8 naive two, CD4 memory three and CD4 naive three. General study findings and limits: Non-shared clonotypes displayed generation probabilities falling below those of clonotypes present in all four donors. Larger estimated richness was generally recorded for naive subsets relative to memory subsets.

Donors, without exception, were Caucasian adults residing in Nashville, Tennessee. About this clone itself: As yet, its antigen is unknown.

This CDR3 has 13 amino acids. In germline, CDR1 is MNHNS, CDR2 SASEGT. Deletions cut 2 bases from V and 3 bases from J, with 7 bases between. Assay: immunoSEQ multiplex PCR; the TCRdb copy retains only in-frame clones and omits some. The sample records 2.3 million or so clones, 80% to 95% being singletons. This clonotype was sampled from a man younger than 30 in good health. Some clones in this sample may be carry-over from other donors' samples. The chain carries TRBV6-1 and TRBJ1-2; D is unclear. Sequencing was carried out using naive CD4+ T cells from PBMCs. The subset denotes: CD45RA+ positively selected. DNA for the CDR3: TGTGCCAGCAGTGAATTTACAGACTATGGCTACACCTTC. Translated: CASSEFTDYGYTF.